Each of the 22 T cell receptor beta chains below was sequenced from the same sample in a study of blood T cell repertoires in COVID-19. Method: immunoSEQ multiplex PCR; TCRdb's copy keeps in-frame clones and lacks some. There are under 300,000 clones in the sample; about 90% occur only once, and roughly 6% lies in the top ten. Sequencing was done on a sample of PBMCs or T cells enriched from blood (not recorded which). Receptor source: a woman aged 25 to 39 with acute COVID-19.

This chain connects TRBV5-5 to TRBJ1-2; 9 bases line up with TRBD1. Germline V gives CDR1 SGHKS, CDR2 YYEKEE (reference sequence). The CDR3 totals 15 residues. V shed 0 bases and J 4 bases; nucleotides not matched to a gene: 4. The CDR3 DNA reads TGTGCCAGCAGCTTGGAGGACAGGGGTATCTATGGCTACACCTTC. This codes for CASSLEDRGIYGYTF.

The rearrangement links TRBV7-9 to TRBJ1-1; D call uncertain. There are 12 residues in the CDR3. Germline loops: CDR1 SEHNR, CDR2 FQNEAQ (reference sequence). Between the trimmed V and J ends, which lost 5 bases and 1 base, there was a span of 5 bases. CDR3 amino acids: CASSPPNTEAFF. The CDR3 DNA reads TGTGCCAGCAGCCCTCCGAACACTGAAGCTTTCTTT. Together with reference TRBV7-9 and TRBJ1-1, the CDR3 gives the full variable domain: DTGVSQNPRHKITKRGQNVTFRCDPISEHNRLYWYRQTLGQGPEFLTYFQNEAQLEKSRLLSDRFSAERPKGSFSTLEIQRTEQGDSAMYLCASSPPNTEAFFGQGTRLTVV.

J is TRBJ2-1 and V is TRBV29-1, with 7 bases aligning to TRBD2. The J segment lost 6 bases and the V segment lost 6 bases, leaving 8 bases of the junction unmatched. Germline V gene data show CDR1 as SQVTM and CDR2 as ANQGSEA. CDR3 size: 13 residues. CDR3 DNA: TGCAGCGTCCAGACTAGCTCTTCCAATGAGCAGTTCTTC. Encoded protein: CSVQTSSSNEQFF.

The count of this clone is one. The chain recombines TRBV2 with TRBJ1-2, with a tentative D call TRBD1 (6 bases). V was pared by 11 bases and J by 7 bases, with 26 bases between. Germline V gene data show CDR1 as SNHLY and CDR2 as FYNNEI. The CDR3 is 15 amino acids. The CDR3 sequence: CAPQLPQGLLGGYTF. The CDR3 DNA reads TGTGCCCCCCAATTACCCCAGGGGCTACTGGGTGGCTACACCTTC.

This clone has only one observation. The chain joins TRBV25-1 to TRBJ2-1; TRBD2 matches at 7 bases. The CDR3 loop spans 13 amino acids. V shed 4 bases and J 8 bases; nucleotides not matched to a gene: 5. Germline CDR1 and CDR2: MGHDK and SYGVNS. CDR3 region: CASSGRLADEQFF. For the CDR3, the DNA is TGTGCCAGCAGTGGGCGACTAGCCGATGAGCAGTTCTTC.

The chain uses TRBV7-9 and TRBJ2-1, with 7 bases identical to TRBD1. V shed 5 bases, J shed 7 bases, and the junction held 5 bases outside the gene matches. Germline V gives CDR1 SEHNR, CDR2 FQNEAQ (reference sequence). This CDR3 is built from 13 residues. CDR3: CASSPQTGNEQFF. CDR3 bases: TGTGCCAGCAGCCCCCAGACAGGGAATGAGCAGTTCTTC.

This chain joins TRBV3-1 (or the pseudogene TRBV3-2) and TRBJ1-1, with D possibly matching TRBD1 (6 bases). Trimming pared 1 base from V and 10 bases from J, leaving 16 bases between. Per germline, CDR1 LGHDT and CDR2 YNNKEL (reference sequence). CDR3 length: 14 amino acids. The CDR3 region is CASSQVGTRAGAFF. CDR3 sequence (DNA): TGTGCCAGCAGCCAAGTGGGGACACGGGCGGGAGCTTTCTTT.

This rearrangement joins TRBV19 to TRBJ1-5, with a weak D call TRBD1 (5 bases). Trimming stripped 6 bases from V and 2 bases from J, with 17 bases between. The germline CDR1 and CDR2 sequences are LNHDA and SQIVND (reference sequence). This CDR3 is 16 amino acids long. CDR3 in amino acids: CASRGGITWGNQPQHF. The DNA for the CDR3 is TGTGCCAGTAGGGGGGGGATTACTTGGGGCAATCAGCCCCAGCATTTT.

This sequence joins TRBV6-5 and TRBJ2-1; 8 bases match TRBD1. The CDR3 extends over 15 amino acids. V shed 9 bases and J 1 base; nucleotides not matched to a gene: 8. Germline values: CDR1 MNHEY, CDR2 SVGAGI. CDR3 in amino acids: CASRTGFTSYNEQFF. The CDR3, as DNA: TGTGCCAGTCGGACAGGGTTCACGTCCTACAATGAGCAGTTCTTC.

This clone was recorded once. The CDR3 sequence is CASRGQDTGELFF. The CDR3 coding sequence is TGCGCCAGCAGAGGACAGGACACCGGGGAGCTGTTTTTT. The chain employs TRBV5-1 and TRBJ2-2, with 7 positions matching TRBD1. J gave up 3 bases and V 5 bases, and 1 base lay outside the gene matches. Germline lookup yields CDR1 SGHRS and CDR2 YFSETQ. The CDR3 has 13 residues.

CDR3 amino acids: CASSLFSRGASFTSGEAFF. For the CDR3, the DNA is TGTGCCAGCAGTTTATTTTCCAGGGGGGCATCGTTTACGTCAGGGGAAGCTTTCTTT. The gene calls are TRBV28 and TRBJ1-1; 7 bases agree with TRBD1. CDR1 and CDR2 from the germline V gene are MDHEN and SYDVKM. The CDR3 is 19 amino acids. The J segment lost 8 bases and the V segment lost 1 base, leaving 22 bases of the junction unmatched.

The chain links TRBV5-1 to TRBJ2-1; D call uncertain. This CDR3 spans 14 amino acids. The V and J ends lost 1 base and 2 bases respectively, with 7 bases between them. CDR1 and CDR2 (germline): SGHRS, YFSETQ. Written as DNA, the CDR3 is TGCGCCAGCAGCTTGACAGAAACCTACAATGAGCAGTTCTTC. The encoded protein is CASSLTETYNEQFF.

CDR3 DNA: TGCAGTGCCAGTTCGAGACCGCCGACAGGGCCTTTTTACAATGAGCAGTTCTTC. This gives the protein CSASSRPPTGPFYNEQFF. The V call is TRBV20-1, the J call TRBJ2-1; 7 nucleotides agree with TRBD1. Germline CDR1 reads DFQATT; CDR2 reads SNEGSKA (reference sequence). V dropped 6 bases and J dropped 4; count of bases not matched to a gene: 21. The CDR3 loop spans 18 amino acids.

The chain is built from TRBV28 and TRBJ2-5; the match to TRBD1 covers 7 bases. This CDR3 is 14 amino acids long. Germline V lookup: CDR1 MDHEN, CDR2 SYDVKM. J lost 3 bases, V lost 2 bases, and 3 bases had no gene match. The chain's CDR3 is CASSLGGQKETQYF. CDR3 sequence (DNA): TGTGCCAGCAGTTTAGGGGGACAGAAAGAGACCCAGTACTTC.

The chain links TRBV29-1 to TRBJ1-1; D not resolved. CDR3 length: 11 residues. V dropped 4 bases and J dropped 0 bases, with 3 bases sitting between them. Germline V gene sequence: CDR1 SQVTM, CDR2 ANQGSEA. The CDR3 DNA reads TGCAGCGTTGCGTTGAACACTGAAGCTTTCTTT. It specifies CSVALNTEAFF. The full variable domain, rest sourced from reference TRBV29-1 and TRBJ1-1, is SAVISQKPSRDICQRGTSLTIQCQVDSQVTMMFWYRQQPGQSLTLIATANQGSEATYESGFVIDKFPISRPNLTFSTLTVSNMSPEDSSIYLCSVALNTEAFFGQGTRLTVV.

In DNA, the CDR3 is TGTGCCAGCAGTTGGACAGGTACCTACGAGCAGTACTTC. Its protein product is CASSWTGTYEQYF. This rearrangement joins TRBV14 to TRBJ2-7; 7 positions match TRBD1. Germline V gene lookup returns CDR1 SGHDN and CDR2 FVKESK. The V gene end was trimmed by 6 bases and the J gene end by 2 bases; junction bases not matched to a gene: 4. This CDR3 spans 13 amino acids.

This clone occurred once. The chain has TRBV5-1 and TRBJ2-3; TRBD1 might be the D (6 bases). V lost 2 bases, J lost 3 bases, and 10 bases lay in between. The CDR3 covers 14 residues. In germline, CDR1 is SGHRS, CDR2 YFSETQ. The CDR3 sequence is CASSLGQLTDTQYF. DNA for the CDR3: TGCGCCAGCAGCTTAGGACAGTTAACAGATACGCAGTATTTT.

The rearrangement uses TRBV30 and TRBJ1-5, with a possible D match to TRBD1 (6 bases). CDR1 and CDR2 (germline): GTSNPN, SVGIG (reference sequence). This CDR3 spans 15 amino acids. With 0 bases removed from V and 0 bases from J, the gap between germline ends came to 9 bases. CDR3 sequence reads: CAWSVGARSNQPQHF. The CDR3 DNA is TGTGCCTGGAGTGTGGGGGCCCGTAGCAATCAGCCCCAGCATTTT.

The gene calls are TRBV28 and TRBJ1-4; no firm D call. V lost 4 bases and J lost 7, with 10 bases in between. Germline assignment: CDR1 MDHEN and CDR2 SYDVKM. The length of the CDR3 is 13 residues. CDR3: CASSYGWAEKLFF. CDR3 DNA: TGTGCCAGCAGTTATGGATGGGCTGAAAAACTGTTTTTT. Full variable domain (missing parts from reference TRBV28 and TRBJ1-4): DVKVTQSSRYLVKRTGEKVFLECVQDMDHENMFWYRQDPGLGLRLIYFSYDVKMKEKGDIPEGYSVSREKKERFSLILESASTNQTSMYLCASSYGWAEKLFFGSGTQLSVL.

This chain links TRBV11-2 with TRBJ2-1; a weak D match, TRBD2 (5 bases). The V gene lost 0 bases and the J gene lost 4 bases, with 10 bases spanning the gap. The CDR3 sequence is 15 residues long. Germline assignment: CDR1 SGHAT and CDR2 FQNNGV. The CDR3, as DNA: TGTGCCAGCAGCTTAGACTCTCAGCGGTACAATGAGCAGTTCTTC. Its protein product is CASSLDSQRYNEQFF.

The CDR3 protein is CASSLTPTNGYTF. CDR3 in DNA: TGTGCCAGCAGTCTCACCCCTACTAATGGCTACACCTTC. This rearrangement joins TRBV27 to TRBJ1-2; D unresolved. The CDR3 length is 13 residues. V was pared by 5 bases and J by 6 bases, with 13 bases between. Germline-derived CDR1 and CDR2 are MNHEY and SMNVEV (reference sequence).

This sequence joins TRBV14 and TRBJ2-7; D unclear. The V end was cut by 3 bases, the J end by 1 base, with 10 bases between. The CDR3 covers 14 residues. Per the germline V gene, CDR1 is SGHDN and CDR2 is FVKESK. The CDR3 sequence is CASSQIPGSYEQYF. CDR3 DNA sequence: TGTGCCAGCAGCCAGATCCCAGGATCCTACGAGCAGTACTTC.